The 14 T cell receptor beta chains reported below all come from one sample, sequenced in a study of shared clonotypes between healthy human individuals (dated by TCRdb to the early 2020s). The receptor library was made with the immunoSEQ multiplex PCR assay. As stored in TCRdb, this immuneACCESS dataset retains in-frame rearrangements with V and J assigned. A fraction of the clones does not appear; measured against another copy, unresolved V genes explain less than half of the discrepancy, and the remainder lacks a known reason. Within this sample are 2.5 million or so clones, with approximately 94% of them counted one time only. The ten biggest clones cover roughly 0.14% of the sample. The sequenced sample was naive CD4+ T cells sorted from blood. The sample's cell subset or site label, in plain terms: CD45RA+ positively selected. The receptor set was obtained from a man younger than 35 in good health.

The gene calls are TRBV27 and TRBJ2-7, with 10 bases that match TRBD1. The germline V gene has CDR1 MNHEY and CDR2 SMNVEV (reference sequence). Trimming at V came to 3 bases and at J to 1 base, leaving 3 bases not matched to a gene. This CDR3 has 15 amino acids. The CDR3 protein is CASSFLDRGSYEQYF. DNA for the CDR3: TGTGCCAGCAGTTTTTTGGACAGGGGGTCCTACGAGCAGTACTTC.

This chain links TRBV5-1 with TRBJ2-1, with TRBD2 identical over 10 bases. The CDR3 covers 16 residues. CDR1 and CDR2 (germline): SGHRS, YFSETQ. V shed 2 bases, J shed 12 bases, and the junction held 14 bases outside the gene matches. CDR3 nucleotides: TGCGCCAGCAGCTTCAGCGGGAGGGCCCCAGGGGGATTGCAGTTCTTC. Translation gives CASSFSGRAPGGLQFF.

About this clone itself: Other DNA sequences in the sample encode the same CDR3. This sequence joins TRBV2 and TRBJ1-1; D is uncertain. The V and J ends lost 5 bases and 3 bases respectively, with 4 bases between them. This CDR3 spans 11 amino acids. CDR1 and CDR2 from the germline V gene are SNHLY and FYNNEI. The CDR3 nucleotides are TGTGCCAGCAGTCGGGACACTGAAGCTTTCTTT. This gives the protein CASSRDTEAFF.

Here the CDR3 DNA reads TGTGCCAGCAGTGAGGACAGGGGAGTTTGGACTGAAGCTTTCTTT. It codes for CASSEDRGVWTEAFF. The chain uses TRBV2 and TRBJ1-1, with 9 nucleotides matching TRBD1. V lost 3 bases and J lost 5; bases outside the gene matches: 7. From germline, CDR1 is SNHLY and CDR2 FYNNEI. The CDR3 has 15 residues.

A remark on this clone: Other DNA sequences within the sample encode an identical CDR3. The chain carries TRBV30 and TRBJ1-1; the D gene is possibly TRBD1 (6 bases). The germline CDR1 and CDR2 sequences are GTSNPN and SVGIG (reference sequence). This CDR3 is 13 amino acids long. V shed 0 bases and J shed 3 bases, with 8 bases lying between them. The CDR3 loop reads CAWSVSGDTEAFF. For the CDR3, the DNA is TGTGCCTGGAGTGTCTCAGGGGACACTGAAGCTTTCTTT.

This chain uses TRBV5-1 with TRBJ2-7, with 8 bases identical to TRBD1. The CDR3 contains 17 residues. Germline V gene sequence: CDR1 SGHRS, CDR2 YFSETQ. V lost 4 bases and J lost 4; bases outside the gene matches: 16. The CDR3, as DNA: TGCGCCAGCAGCGTGGCTCCTGTTGCGGGACAGGTTTACGAGCAGTACTTC. Protein: CASSVAPVAGQVYEQYF. The full variable domain, with the rest looked up from reference TRBV5-1 and TRBJ2-7, is KAGVTQTPRYLIKTRGQQVTLSCSPISGHRSVSWYQQTPGQGLQFLFEYFSETQRNKGNFPGRFSGRQFSNSRSEMNVSTLELGDSALYLCASSVAPVAGQVYEQYFGPGTRLTVT.

The chain uses TRBV2 and TRBJ2-3; D is undetermined. Germline lookup yields CDR1 SNHLY and CDR2 FYNNEI. V lost 3 bases and J lost 0, with 10 bases in between. CDR3 length: 15 residues. The CDR3, as DNA: TGTGCCAGCAGTGATTGGCAGACTAGCACAGATACGCAGTATTTT. Residues: CASSDWQTSTDTQYF.

J is TRBJ1-1 and V is TRBV7-8; no clear D. Germline V gene lookup returns CDR1 SGHVS and CDR2 FQNEAQ. This CDR3 region has 14 residues. With 3 bases removed from V and 1 base from J, the gap between germline ends came to 9 bases. The CDR3 nucleotides are TGTGCCAGCAGCTTTGTAGCGGGGAACACTGAAGCTTTCTTT. It is translated as CASSFVAGNTEAFF.

The chain employs TRBV9 and TRBJ1-2; TRBD1 matches 7 bases. The CDR3 runs 15 residues. CDR1 and CDR2 (germline): SGDLS, YYNGEE. V lost 1 base to trimming and J lost 4 bases; unmatched junction nucleotides: 7. The DNA for the CDR3 is TGTGCCAGCAGCGTATCGCCAGGGGGGTCCTATGGCTACACCTTC. Its translation is CASSVSPGGSYGYTF. Combining the CDR3 with reference TRBV9 and TRBJ1-2 gives the whole variable domain DSGVTQTPKHLITATGQRVTLRCSPRSGDLSVYWYQQSLDQGLQFLIQYYNGEERAKGNILERFSAQQFPDLHSELNLSSLELGDSALYFCASSVSPGGSYGYTFGSGTRLTVV.

The chain is built from TRBV7-6 and TRBJ2-2, with D possibly matching TRBD2 (6 bases). The CDR3 loop spans 16 amino acids. Trimming shortened V by 3 bases and J by 2 bases, and 13 bases separated the two germline ends. The germline V gene encodes CDR1 SGHVS and CDR2 FNYEAQ. DNA of the CDR3: TGTGCCAGCAGCTTTTCACCGGGACTCAACACCGGGGAGCTGTTTTTT. Encoded protein: CASSFSPGLNTGELFF.

This clone has only one observation. The rearrangement links TRBV7-9 to TRBJ1-2, with 11 bases matching TRBD1. The V gene end was trimmed by 1 base and the J gene end by 5 bases; junction bases not matched to a gene: 6. The CDR3 runs to 16 residues. CDR1 and CDR2 (germline): SEHNR, FQNEAQ (reference sequence). CDR3 in amino acids: CASSLGGQGDFYGYTF. CDR3 bases: TGTGCCAGCAGCTTAGGGGGACAGGGGGACTTTTATGGCTACACCTTC.

This chain links TRBV21-1 with TRBJ2-5; TRBD2 reflects the table's D call only, with no check against the DNA. TRBV21-1 corresponds to a pseudogene. The CDR3 is 10 residues long. The CDR3 nucleotides read TGTGCCACCTCCCCGGAGACCCAGTACTTC. It translates to CATSPETQYF.

This chain links TRBV7-9 with TRBJ2-7; D call uncertain. Between the trimmed V and J ends, which lost 2 bases and 1 base, there was a span of 9 bases. This CDR3 is 14 amino acids long. Germline assignment: CDR1 SEHNR and CDR2 FQNEAQ (reference sequence). CDR3 amino acids: CASSLQASSYEQYF. DNA for the CDR3: TGTGCCAGCAGCTTACAGGCCAGTTCCTACGAGCAGTACTTC.

The table lists this clone with a count of one. V and J are TRBV25-1 and TRBJ2-3, with D possibly being TRBD1 (6 bases). The CDR3 sequence is 14 residues long. Per germline, CDR1 MGHDK and CDR2 SYGVNS. Trimming took 4 bases from V and 3 from J, leaving 11 bases between them. CDR3 sequence (DNA): TGTGCCAGCAGTGGGGGACACCATACAGATACGCAGTATTTT. As protein: CASSGGHHTDTQYF.